This TCR beta chain was captured by sequencing in a study of OX40 agonist ivuxolimab in advanced cancers. About the research overall: Dose-escalation patients had hepatocellular carcinoma, melanoma, renal cell or head and neck cancer. Subjects had a mean age of about 65 years, with a range of 23 to 79; roughly 80% were male. Study results and limitations: A proportion of nonresponders additionally exhibited low normalized T-cell clonal expansion. The average count of expanded clones was higher among CD8+ T cells than among CD4+.

Libraries were prepared by immunoSEQ multiplex PCR; TCRdb keeps only in-frame clonotypes and omits some of them. In the table there are 63,000 or so clones, 85% to 90% of which are singletons. The CDR3 extends over 13 amino acids. Germline V gene lookup returns CDR1 SGHAT and CDR2 FQNNGV. With V trimmed by 8 bases and J by 1 base, 5 bases remained unmatched. Comment on this clone: Its antigen is unknown.

The specimen comprised CD4+ or CD8+ T cells sorted from blood, sampled in a trial of the OX40 agonist ivuxolimab. The chain uses TRBV11-2 and TRBJ2-7, with 7 bases fitting TRBD1. The clonotype was recovered from an adult with an advanced solid tumor such as melanoma, head and neck, liver or kidney cancer. CDR3 sequence reads: CASCRDRSYEQYF. The DNA of the CDR3 is TGTGCCAGCTGCCGGGACAGATCCTACGAGCAGTACTTC.